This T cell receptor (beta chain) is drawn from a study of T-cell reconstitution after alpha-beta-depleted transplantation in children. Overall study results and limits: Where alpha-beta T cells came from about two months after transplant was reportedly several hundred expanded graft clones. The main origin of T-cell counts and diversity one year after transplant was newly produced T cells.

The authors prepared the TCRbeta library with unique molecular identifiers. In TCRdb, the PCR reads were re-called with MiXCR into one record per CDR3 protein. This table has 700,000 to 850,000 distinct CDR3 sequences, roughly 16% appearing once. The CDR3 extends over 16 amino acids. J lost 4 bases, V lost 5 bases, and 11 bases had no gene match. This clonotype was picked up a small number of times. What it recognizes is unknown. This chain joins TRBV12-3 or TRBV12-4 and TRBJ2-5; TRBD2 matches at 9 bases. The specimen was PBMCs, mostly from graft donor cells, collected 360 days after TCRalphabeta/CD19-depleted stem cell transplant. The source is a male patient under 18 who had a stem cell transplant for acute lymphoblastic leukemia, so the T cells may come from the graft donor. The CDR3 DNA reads TGTGCCAGCAGTCCGGGCCCGACTAGCGGAATAGAGACCCAGTACTTC. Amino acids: CASSPGPTSGIETQYF.